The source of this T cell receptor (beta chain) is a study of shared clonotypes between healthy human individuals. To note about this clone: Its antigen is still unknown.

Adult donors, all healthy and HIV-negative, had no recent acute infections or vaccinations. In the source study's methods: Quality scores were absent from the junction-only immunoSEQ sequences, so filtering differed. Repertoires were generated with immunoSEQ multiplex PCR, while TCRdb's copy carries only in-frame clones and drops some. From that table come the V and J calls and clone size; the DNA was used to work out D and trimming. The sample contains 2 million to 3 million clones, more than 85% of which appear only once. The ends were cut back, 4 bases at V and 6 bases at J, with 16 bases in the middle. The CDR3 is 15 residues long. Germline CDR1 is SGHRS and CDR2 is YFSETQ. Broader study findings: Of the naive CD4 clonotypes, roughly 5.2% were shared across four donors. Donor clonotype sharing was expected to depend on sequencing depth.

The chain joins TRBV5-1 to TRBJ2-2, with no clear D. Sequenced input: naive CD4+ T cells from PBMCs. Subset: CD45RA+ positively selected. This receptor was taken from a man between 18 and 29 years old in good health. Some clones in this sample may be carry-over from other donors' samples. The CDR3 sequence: CASSETQSVAGELFF. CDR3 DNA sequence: TGCGCCAGCAGCGAGACCCAATCGGTTGCCGGGGAGCTGTTTTTT.